Listed below are T cell receptor beta chains from one sample, sequenced in a study of blood T cell repertoires in COVID-19. Clones were sequenced by immunoSEQ multiplex PCR, and TCRdb holds only the in-frame ones, with some missing. The table includes 300,000 to 500,000 clones, approximately 90% detected once. Sequences were obtained from PBMCs or T cells enriched from blood (not recorded which). These receptors came from a woman younger than 45 with acute COVID-19. Each CDR3 is given with its conserved first and last residue. D genes are given only for firm matches. The size of a clone is reported for some rows only, either as once, few or many, or as a class for expanded clones.

j_gene	abundance	v_gene	d_gene	len	CDR3aa	CDR3nt
TRBJ1-5	.	TRBV6-6	TRBD1	16	CASSYPGQGARQPQHF	TGTGCCAGCAGTTACCCCGGACAGGGGGCCCGTCAGCCCCAGCATTTT
TRBJ2-3	once	TRBV5-1	.	15	CASSFWTVNTDTQYF	TGCGCCAGCAGCTTCTGGACAGTTAACACAGATACGCAGTATTTT
TRBJ2-7	.	TRBV19	TRBD1	15	CASSIRPGQDYEQYF	TGTGCCAGTAGCATACGTCCGGGACAGGACTACGAGCAGTACTTC
TRBJ2-7	.	TRBV10-3	.	13	CAISESAPYEQYF	TGTGCCATCAGTGAGTCAGCGCCCTACGAGCAGTACTTC
TRBJ2-7	once	TRBV15	.	16	CATSREGAGSSYEQYF	TGTGCCACCAGCAGAGAGGGGGCAGGGAGCTCCTACGAGCAGTACTTC
TRBJ2-4	.	TRBV4-3	TRBD2	17	CASSQDTRGGAKNIQYF	TGCGCCAGCAGCCAAGATACACGGGGGGGAGCCAAAAACATTCAGTACTTC
TRBJ1-1	.	TRBV9	TRBD1	17	CASSKGTGTGLPIEAFF	TGTGCCAGCAGCAAAGGCACCGGGACAGGGCTCCCCATCGAAGCTTTCTTT
TRBJ2-3	.	TRBV6-2/TRBV6-3	TRBD1	18	CASSLRDRGYTRTDTQYF	TGTGCCAGCAGCCTTCGGGACAGGGGCTATACCCGCACAGATACGCAGTATTTT
TRBJ1-1	.	TRBV7-2	.	15	CASSLLGTPGTEAFF	TGTGCCAGCAGCTTGTTAGGTACTCCGGGCACTGAAGCTTTCTTT
TRBJ1-2	.	TRBV5-7	TRBD1	14	CASRLGQLGWGYTF	TGTGCCAGCAGGTTGGGACAGTTGGGTTGGGGCTACACCTTC
TRBJ1-2	.	TRBV11-1	.	13	CASSLEPGYGYTF	TGTGCCAGCAGCTTAGAGCCCGGCTATGGCTACACCTTC
TRBJ1-2	.	TRBV7-9	.	16	CASSLDGAGVIGGYTF	TGTGCCAGCAGCTTAGATGGGGCAGGGGTTATCGGTGGCTACACCTTC
TRBJ1-2	.	TRBV15	.	14	CATSRERGNYGYTF	TGTGCCACCAGCAGAGAACGAGGGAACTATGGCTACACCTTC
TRBJ1-1	few	TRBV9	TRBD1	18	CASSPRTGLSESRTEAFF	TGTGCCAGCAGCCCGAGGACAGGGTTGTCGGAAAGTCGTACTGAAGCTTTCTTT
TRBJ1-1	.	TRBV29-1	TRBD1	13	CSVEGQVRTEAFF	TGCAGCGTTGAGGGACAGGTTAGAACTGAAGCTTTCTTT
TRBJ2-7	once	TRBV5-1	TRBD1	15	CASSLSGQGAYEQYF	TGCGCCAGCAGCTTGTCAGGACAGGGGGCCTACGAGCAGTACTTC
TRBJ1-1	.	TRBV4-1	.	13	CASSGTPNSEAFF	TGCGCCAGCAGCGGGACACCGAACTCTGAAGCTTTCTTT
TRBJ1-1	.	TRBV10-1	.	13	CASSESPGTEAFF	TGCGCCAGCAGTGAGTCTCCAGGCACTGAAGCTTTCTTT
TRBJ2-7	.	TRBV6-5	TRBD2	15	CASSYEAGTADEQYF	TGTGCCAGCAGTTACGAAGCGGGGACTGCGGACGAGCAGTACTTC
TRBJ1-3	.	TRBV19	.	14	CASWGPRAGNTIYF	TGTGCCAGCTGGGGGCCGAGAGCGGGAAACACCATATATTTT
TRBJ2-2	.	TRBV5-4	TRBD1	16	CASSSSGQGVPGELFF	TGTGCCAGCAGCTCATCGGGACAGGGCGTACCCGGGGAGCTGTTTTTT
TRBJ2-3	.	TRBV5-1	.	12	CASKLSTDTQYF	TGCGCCAGCAAATTGAGTACAGATACGCAGTATTTT
TRBJ1-1	.	TRBV7-2	TRBD1	15	CASSLFRQGVTEAFF	TGTGCCAGCAGCTTATTTCGTCAGGGGGTAACTGAAGCTTTCTTT
TRBJ2-3	.	TRBV9	TRBD1	20	CASSLNPGTGDLRGTDTQYF	TGTGCCAGCAGCCTAAACCCAGGGACAGGGGATCTGAGGGGCACAGATACGCAGTATTTT
TRBJ2-5	.	TRBV7-9	.	15	CASSLGRGFGETQYF	TGTGCCAGCAGCTTAGGACGAGGGTTTGGAGAGACCCAGTACTTC
TRBJ1-1	.	TRBV7-2	.	14	CAGTPAGEVTEAFF	TGTGCCGGAACCCCGGCCGGGGAGGTCACTGAAGCTTTCTTT
TRBJ2-1	.	TRBV7-2	.	13	CASSLRAYNEQFF	TGTGCCAGCAGCTTGAGGGCCTACAATGAGCAGTTCTTC
TRBJ2-6	.	TRBV4-1	.	16	CASSQGQGGGANVLTF	TGCGCCAGCAGCCAGGGGCAAGGGGGAGGGGCCAACGTCCTGACTTTC
TRBJ1-5	once	TRBV7-9	TRBD1	17	CASSSGPGTGVNQPQHF	TGTGCCAGCAGCTCCGGTCCCGGGACAGGGGTCAATCAGCCCCAGCATTTT
TRBJ2-7	.	TRBV3-1/TRBV3-2	.	14	CASSPRLMPNEQYF	TGTGCCAGCAGCCCACGCCTCATGCCTAACGAGCAGTACTTC
TRBJ2-7	.	TRBV5-8	.	15	CASSDRDQGIYEQYF	TGTGCCAGCAGCGATAGGGACCAGGGGATCTACGAGCAGTACTTC
TRBJ2-7	.	TRBV6-5	TRBD1	15	CASSPTGQGVYEQYF	TGTGCCAGCAGCCCGACCGGACAGGGGGTCTACGAGCAGTACTTC
TRBJ2-7	.	TRBV12-3/TRBV12-4	.	13	CASSIDLSGEQYF	TGTGCCAGCAGCATTGACCTCTCGGGCGAGCAGTACTTC
TRBJ2-7	.	TRBV6-5	.	13	CASSYVEGYEQYF	TGTGCCAGCAGTTACGTCGAGGGCTACGAGCAGTACTTC
TRBJ2-7	.	TRBV7-8	TRBD2	19	CASSLRAHRLAGAGYEQYF	TGTGCCAGCAGCTTAAGGGCTCATAGACTAGCGGGGGCCGGGTACGAGCAGTACTTC
TRBJ2-7	once	TRBV3-1/TRBV3-2	TRBD2	15	CASSQDSTSGYEQYF	TGTGCCAGCAGCCAAGATTCCACTAGCGGCTACGAGCAGTACTTC
TRBJ2-7	.	TRBV10-3	.	19	CAISDPGTSQGSDDYEQYF	TGTGCCATCAGTGACCCAGGAACGTCACAGGGTTCAGACGACTACGAGCAGTACTTC
TRBJ2-1	.	TRBV19	TRBD2	17	CASSAWSSGGPTTEQFF	TGTGCCAGTAGTGCATGGTCTAGCGGGGGACCTACTACTGAGCAGTTCTTC
TRBJ2-7	.	TRBV27	TRBD2	18	CASSAGGRGRGFSYEQYF	TGTGCCAGCAGTGCGGGGGGGCGGGGCAGAGGGTTCTCCTACGAGCAGTACTTC
TRBJ2-7	.	TRBV10-1	.	12	CASSQVSYEQYF	TGCGCCAGCTCGCAGGTCTCCTACGAGCAGTACTTC
TRBJ1-2	.	TRBV29-1	.	12	CSVEGQGAGYTF	TGCAGCGTTGAGGGACAAGGGGCCGGCTACACCTTC